This note documents a single TCR beta chain sequence. This clonotype appeared many times. Its binding antigen is unknown. No base qualities exist here, and no much larger clone lies one base off it. The germline V gene encodes CDR1 SGHDN and CDR2 FVKESK. The CDR3 holds 16 amino acids from the cysteine to the phenylalanine. The CDR3 DNA has 48 bases and is translated from base 1. Trimming at the junction amounts to 3 bases on V and 4 bases on J, and the germline ends lie 18 bases apart. Sequenced using an Illumina HiSeq 2500. To make first-strand cDNA, Superscript III was used along with a set of TRAV- and TRBV-specific primers so that both the TCRalpha and TCRbeta chains were covered. TCRs were amplified with Phusion for about 21 PCR cycles, with a constant-region primer paired with the adapter attached to the V primers. The isolated mRNA was amplified using the MessageAmp II aRNA Amplification Kit, with in vitro transcription performed for about 15 hours at 37 degrees C. The Dynabeads mRNA DIRECT Purification Kit was used to isolate mRNA for TCR sequencing. Indexed Illumina adapters were added in a second 25-cycle Phusion PCR, and the resulting products were purified with AMPure XP beads. In the original analysis: Using custom Perl scripts, TCR sequences encoding the same protein were pooled, out-of-frame sequences were removed, and the abundance of each clonotype was computed. The analysis excluded TCR sequences that were supported by just one read. Repertoire metrics included Shannon entropy, Gini index, clonality, richness, and frequency of TCRs shared between repertoires. The public reads were quality trimmed at Q25 with fastp and then assembled into clones with MiXCR by TCRdb, keeping productive beta chains. Entries are consolidated by CDR3 protein sequence, retaining the most common genes and DNA. TCRdb, rather than the study authors, made the V and J calls. This sample gives 85,000 to 95,000 distinct CDR3 sequences in total; about 20% of them show up just once. 10% to 15% of the sample goes to the ten largest clones.

These data come from a study of low-dose radiotherapy and immunotherapy resistance in tumors (dated by TCRdb to the early 2020s). In the study overall: In Cohort 1, each fraction delivered 0.5 Gy every 2 weeks, and the prescribed total PTV dose was 6.5 Gy. For Cohort 2, the dose was 1 Gy per fraction given every two weeks, adding up to 13 Gy in total across 26 weeks. Nivolumab and ipilimumab were both given intravenously, with nivolumab at a 240 mg flat dose every two weeks and ipilimumab at 1 mg/kg every six weeks. Intravenous cyclophosphamide at 200 mg/m2 was administered every two weeks, one day ahead of each radiation and immunotherapy administration. Aspirin 300 mg was taken orally once daily by patients for four cycles, starting on cycle 1 day 1. No randomization into treatment groups was done for the people taking part in the trial. Eight patients were included in the translational analysis, namely three from the first dose cohort plus the first five from the second dose cohort.

Interpreted using the paper, the time point label stands for: after trial treatment. The sample's treatment or condition label, in plain terms: LDRT plus nivolumab, ipilimumab, low-dose cyclophosphamide and aspirin (RACIN trial). The donors came from RACIN, which was a single-arm phase I dose-escalation trial that paired nivolumab and ipilimumab with aspirin, low-dose cyclophosphamide and low-dose radiotherapy. Patients with advanced, TIL-negative solid tumors were considered eligible. The input for sequencing was PBMCs, taken after low-dose radiotherapy plus immunotherapy. The receptor was isolated from a female donor with ovarian cancer. The sequence links TRBV14 to TRBJ1-1, with the identity of the D gene unclear. CDR3 protein: CASSQVLPREPTEAFF. The nucleotide sequence is TGTGCCAGCAGCCAGGTTCTCCCCCGGGAGCCCACTGAAGCTTTCTTT.